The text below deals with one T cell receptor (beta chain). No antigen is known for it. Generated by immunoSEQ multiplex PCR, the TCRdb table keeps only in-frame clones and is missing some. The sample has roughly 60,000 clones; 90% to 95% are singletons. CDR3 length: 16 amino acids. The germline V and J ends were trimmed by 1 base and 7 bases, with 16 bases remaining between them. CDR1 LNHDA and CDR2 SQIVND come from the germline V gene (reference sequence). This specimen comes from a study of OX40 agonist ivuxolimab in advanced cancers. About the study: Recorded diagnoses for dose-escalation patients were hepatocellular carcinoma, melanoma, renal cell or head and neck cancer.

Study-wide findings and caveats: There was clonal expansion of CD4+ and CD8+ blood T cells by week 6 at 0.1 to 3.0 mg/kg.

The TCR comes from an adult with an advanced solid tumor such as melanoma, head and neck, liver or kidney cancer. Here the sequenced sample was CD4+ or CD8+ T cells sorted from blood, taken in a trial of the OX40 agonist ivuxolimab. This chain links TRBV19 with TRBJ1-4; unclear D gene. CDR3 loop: CASSIAEATWGEKLFF. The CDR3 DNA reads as TGTGCCAGTAGTATAGCGGAGGCTACCTGGGGTGAAAAACTGTTTTTT.